The 22 T cell receptor beta chains below were found in one sample sequenced in a study of shared clonotypes between healthy human individuals. The table came from immunoSEQ multiplex PCR; TCRdb's copy has only in-frame clones and leaves some out. Here the sample spans about 980,000 clones, less than 85% being singletons. What was sequenced was memory CD4+ T cells sorted from blood. Indicated subset: CD45RA-negative fraction. The receptors stem from a young man in good health.

J is TRBJ2-1 and V is TRBV5-4; 11 bases align to TRBD1. V trimming: 4 bases; J trimming: 4 bases; junction bases outside the gene matches: 4. The CDR3 runs to 15 residues. Germline V gives CDR1 SGHNT, CDR2 YYREEE (reference sequence). The CDR3 region has the DNA TGTGCCAGCAGCCCTTGGGACAGGGGGTACAATGAGCAGTTCTTC. Its protein is CASSPWDRGYNEQFF.

The chain's CDR3 is CASSASGHKEKLFF. CDR3 DNA: TGTGCCAGCAGCGCGTCGGGACACAAGGAAAAACTGTTTTTT. The chain combines TRBV7-9 with TRBJ1-4, with D possibly being TRBD1 (6 bases). With 5 bases removed from V and 8 bases from J, the gap between germline ends came to 15 bases. Germline V lookup: CDR1 SEHNR, CDR2 FQNEAQ (reference sequence). The CDR3 spans 14 residues. Full variable domain (remainder filled in from reference TRBV7-9 and TRBJ1-4): DTGVSQNPRHKITKRGQNVTFRCDPISEHNRLYWYRQTLGQGPEFLTYFQNEAQLEKSRLLSDRFSAERPKGSFSTLEIQRTEQGDSAMYLCASSASGHKEKLFFGSGTQLSVL.

The chain joins TRBV2 to TRBJ1-2, with 7 bases that match TRBD1. There are 14 residues in the CDR3. J lost 8 bases, V lost 3 bases, and 9 bases had no gene match. The germline V gene encodes CDR1 SNHLY and CDR2 FYNNEI. The CDR3 spells CASSDVRGGRGYTF. The CDR3 DNA sequence: TGTGCCAGCAGTGACGTCAGAGGGGGCCGAGGCTACACCTTC.

The table lists this clone with a few counts. The chain joins TRBV19 to TRBJ1-2, with a tentative D call TRBD1 (6 bases). CDR3 length: 15 amino acids. Trimming removed 4 bases from V and 3 bases from J, with 15 bases in between. Germline assignment: CDR1 LNHDA and CDR2 SQIVND (reference sequence). The CDR3 sequence: CASSRGAPADYGYTF. The CDR3 DNA is TGTGCCAGTAGTAGGGGGGCCCCGGCGGACTATGGCTACACCTTC.

Note on this clone: A far larger clone is one base from this, pointing to a likely read error. The chain links TRBV18 to TRBJ1-2; 9 nucleotides agree with TRBD1. The ends lost 3 bases at V and 6 bases at J; junction bases unmatched: 2. The germline V gene has CDR1 KGHSH and CDR2 LQKENI. The CDR3 is 13 residues long. The CDR3: CASSPTGGDGYTF. The CDR3, as DNA: TGTGCCAGCTCACCCACAGGGGGCGATGGCTACACCTTC.

This clone was observed a few times. This rearrangement joins TRBV25-1 to TRBJ2-1; TRBD1 aligns across 7 bases. Losses at the gene ends were 1 base for V and 5 bases for J; bases not matched to a gene: 5. CDR3 size: 15 residues. The germline gives CDR1 MGHDK, CDR2 SYGVNS. The CDR3 spells CASSESERGHNEQFF. As DNA, the CDR3 is TGTGCCAGCAGTGAATCGGAGAGGGGGCACAATGAGCAGTTCTTC. The entire variable domain, with the rest obtained from reference TRBV25-1 and TRBJ2-1, is as follows: EADIYQTPRYLVIGTGKKITLECSQTMGHDKMYWYQQDPGMELHLIHYSYGVNSTEKGDLSSESTVSRIRTEHFPLTLESARPSHTSQYLCASSESERGHNEQFFGPGTRLTVL.

In the case of this clone: A clone one base away is much larger, so this may be a read error. Other nucleotide sequences in the sample specify the same CDR3. CDR3 loop: CASSLRPDEQYF. The DNA for the CDR3 is TGCGCCAGCAGTTTACGGCCCGACGAGCAGTACTTC. The chain uses TRBV6-5 and TRBJ2-7; D remains unclear. Germline loops: CDR1 MNHEY, CDR2 SVGAGI. The CDR3 sequence is 12 residues long.

This clone was found a few times. The V and J genes are TRBV9 and TRBJ2-1; 8 bases agree with TRBD1. The CDR3 is 16 residues long. V gave up 3 bases and J gave up 7 bases; unmatched junction bases: 12. Germline CDR1 is SGDLS and CDR2 is YYNGEE. The CDR3 here is CASSAQLDRVGNEQFF. The CDR3 region has the DNA TGTGCCAGCAGCGCGCAACTGGACAGGGTTGGTAATGAGCAGTTCTTC.

The V call is TRBV30, the J call TRBJ2-2, with D perhaps being TRBD1 or TRBD2 (5 bases each). The CDR3 covers 14 residues. V lost 4 bases and J 5 bases, leaving 14 bases between the germline ends. CDR1 is GTSNPN and CDR2 is SVGIG in the germline V gene (reference sequence). CDR3 residues: CAWKAGRITGELFF. CDR3 DNA: TGTGCCTGGAAGGCAGGGAGAATTACCGGGGAGCTGTTTTTT.

This clone has only a few counts. The V and J genes are TRBV6-1 and TRBJ2-1; D is perhaps TRBD2 (6 bases). Germline V gives CDR1 MNHNS, CDR2 SASEGT. V gave up 7 bases and J gave up 2 bases, with 9 bases separating them. CDR3 size: 13 residues. This CDR3 is CASMTRPYNEQFF. The CDR3 nucleotides read TGTGCCAGCATGACTAGACCCTACAATGAGCAGTTCTTC.

There are many counts of this clone. This rearrangement joins TRBV6-5 to TRBJ2-3, with 7 nucleotides matching TRBD2. V dropped 6 bases and J dropped 0; count of bases not matched to a gene: 6. In germline, CDR1 is MNHEY, CDR2 SVGAGI. The CDR3 is 15 residues long. The CDR3 region is CASSPAGLSTDTQYF. CDR3 in DNA: TGTGCCAGCAGCCCAGCGGGGTTGAGCACAGATACGCAGTATTTT.

The chain recombines TRBV5-4 with TRBJ2-1, with 8 bases identical to TRBD2. Germline CDR1 SGHNT, CDR2 YYREEE (reference sequence). This CDR3 spans 15 amino acids. V shed 2 bases, J shed 5 bases, and the junction held 6 bases outside the gene matches. The CDR3 nucleotides read TGTGCCAGCAGCTTAGGAGCGGGAGAGCACAATGAGCAGTTCTTC. As protein: CASSLGAGEHNEQFF.

As for this clone: Other nucleotide sequences in the sample specify the same CDR3. V and J are TRBV10-3 and TRBJ2-3; no firm D call. Trimming cost V 0 bases and J 5 bases, with 3 bases left between them. The CDR3 extends over 12 amino acids. Germline lookup yields CDR1 ENHRY and CDR2 SYGVKD. The CDR3 here is CAISESRDTQYF. CDR3 nucleotides: TGTGCCATCAGTGAGTCGAGAGATACGCAGTATTTT.

The chain joins TRBV15 to TRBJ2-7, with D perhaps matching TRBD2 (5 bases). Trimming took off 3 bases at V and 5 bases at J, with 11 bases between the two ends. The CDR3 spans 13 residues. The V gene's germline CDR1 is LNHNV and CDR2 YYDKDF (reference sequence). The DNA of the CDR3 is TGTGCCACCAGCAGGGAGGAGGAGCACGAGCAGTACTTC. Translated, it gives CATSREEEHEQYF.

The rearrangement links TRBV27 to TRBJ2-2; the match to TRBD1 covers 7 bases. Germline values: CDR1 MNHEY, CDR2 SMNVEV (reference sequence). Trimming cost V 9 bases and J 1 base; bases outside gene matches: 8. This CDR3 comprises 15 residues. The CDR3, as DNA: TGTGCCAGTAGTGGGACAGCTCTGAACACCGGGGAGCTGTTTTTT. It codes for CASSGTALNTGELFF.

The chain carries TRBV19 and TRBJ2-6; D ambiguous. Germline CDR1 is LNHDA and CDR2 is SQIVND (reference sequence). V gave up 6 bases and J gave up 0 bases, with 9 bases separating them. The CDR3 has 15 residues. CDR3 bases: TGTGCCAGTAGGGGAAAACACTCTGGGGCCAACGTCCTGACTTTC. Its protein is CASRGKHSGANVLTF.

This rearrangement joins TRBV10-3 to TRBJ2-7; 8 bases line up with TRBD2. The CDR3 runs to 14 residues. Germline V gives CDR1 ENHRY, CDR2 SYGVKD. With 10 bases clipped from V and 5 bases from J, the junction kept 13 bases outside the gene matches. CDR3 loop: CATTSGRSFDEQYF. CDR3 coding DNA: TGTGCCACGACAAGCGGGAGATCGTTCGACGAGCAGTACTTC.

J is TRBJ2-3 and V is TRBV20-1; no clear D gene. There are 9 residues in the CDR3. The germline V gene has CDR1 DFQATT and CDR2 SNEGSKA (reference sequence). CDR3: CRIADTQYF. CDR3 DNA sequence: TGCAGAATAGCAGATACGCAGTATTTT.

This chain joins TRBV29-1 and TRBJ1-2; weak D call: TRBD1 (5 bases). V dropped 2 bases and J dropped 7 bases, with 17 bases sitting between them. The CDR3 spans 14 residues. The V gene's germline CDR1 is SQVTM and CDR2 ANQGSEA. CDR3 in DNA: TGCAGCGTTGAATCGGACACCATTTTTCGTGGCTACACCTTC. Amino acid sequence: CSVESDTIFRGYTF.

This chain uses TRBV6-1 with TRBJ2-7; no reliable D call. The length of the CDR3 is 12 residues. Germline-derived CDR1 and CDR2 are MNHNS and SASEGT. The germline V and J ends were trimmed by 1 base and 3 bases, with 4 bases remaining between them. The CDR3: CASSEVNYEQYF. The CDR3 bases are TGTGCCAGCAGTGAAGTGAACTACGAGCAGTACTTC.

This chain joins TRBV2 and TRBJ2-7; 9 bases line up with TRBD2. Germline lookup yields CDR1 SNHLY and CDR2 FYNNEI. Trimming took 4 bases from V and 3 from J; bases not matched to a gene: 7. This CDR3 has 15 residues. This CDR3 reads CASSVKRGAGYEQYF. In DNA, the CDR3 is TGTGCCAGCAGTGTAAAGCGGGGGGCTGGCTACGAGCAGTACTTC.

The chain uses TRBV2 and TRBJ1-5; tentatively, D is TRBD1 (5 bases). This CDR3 spans 13 amino acids. V was pared by 6 bases and J by 4 bases, with 10 bases between. Germline CDR1 reads SNHLY; CDR2 reads FYNNEI. CDR3 DNA: TGTGCCAGCAGCGCAGGGTGGAATCAGCCCCAGCATTTT. It encodes CASSAGWNQPQHF.